This TCR beta chain was recorded in a study of blood T cells in healthy people across ages. There are 15 residues in the CDR3. Unmatched junction bases numbered 13, after V lost 5 bases and J lost 11 bases. The germline gives CDR1 SGHTA, CDR2 FQGNSA. PCR was performed a second time for roughly 7 to 11 cycles using a sample-barcoded 5' primer and a J-beta primer mix. TCRdb re-called the 5' RACE reads through MiXCR, storing one row per CDR3 protein. The table shows about 1.5 million distinct CDR3 sequences, with approximately 42% occurring only once. The sample was blood. The rearrangement uses TRBV7-2 and TRBJ2-5; 11 nucleotides line up with TRBD2. The TCR sequence derives from a woman aged 18-29 years in good health. The CDR3 region has the DNA TGTGCCAGCAGCGACCGACTAGCGGGGTACAATGAGCAGTACTTC. It is translated as CASSDRLAGYNEQYF.